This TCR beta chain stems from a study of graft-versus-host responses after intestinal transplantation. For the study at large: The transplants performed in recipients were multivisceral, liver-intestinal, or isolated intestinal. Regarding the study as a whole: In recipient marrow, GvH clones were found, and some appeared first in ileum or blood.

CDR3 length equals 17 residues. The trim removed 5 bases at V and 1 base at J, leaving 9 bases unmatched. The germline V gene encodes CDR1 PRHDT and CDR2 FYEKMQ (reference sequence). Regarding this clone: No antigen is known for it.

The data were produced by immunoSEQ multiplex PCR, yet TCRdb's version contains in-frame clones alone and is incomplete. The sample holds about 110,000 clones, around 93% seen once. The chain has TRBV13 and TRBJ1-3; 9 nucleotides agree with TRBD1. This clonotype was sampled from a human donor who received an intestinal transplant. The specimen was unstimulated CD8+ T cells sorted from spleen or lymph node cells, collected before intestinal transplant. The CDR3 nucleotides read TGTGCCAGCAGCGCCCGGGACAGGGTGTATTCTGGAAACACCATATATTTT. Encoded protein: CASSARDRVYSGNTIYF.